This T cell receptor (beta chain) was obtained from a study of tumor-infiltrating lymphocytes in primary liver carcinoma. The study, taken as a whole, reports: The study found only about 7.5-25% of top clones in all five tumor regions. Lesser overlap characterized tumor-adjacent and tumor-blood pairs relative to tumor region pairs.

Bulk tissue was left unsorted, and RNA and DNA were co-extracted from 20-30 mg of it. There were only treatment-naive patients, all with chronic HBV infection. Germline CDR1 and CDR2: MDHEN and SYDVKM. CDR3 length: 13 amino acids. Total RNA amounting to around 530 ng was the source from which TCR beta cDNA was made with a constant-region primer. Three nested multiplex PCR rounds, a slightly modified ARM-PCR, produced the libraries for TCR beta. The study ran its first two PCR rounds for nine to eleven cycles each, using TRBV1-TRBV30 forward primers and a C-beta reverse primer. TCRdb ran MiXCR on the multiplex PCR reads and lists one entry per CDR3 protein. The repertoire includes around 80,000 distinct CDR3 sequences, more than 65% of them detected once, and roughly a fifth sits in the top ten. Comments on this clonotype: Its antigen is as yet unknown. Sequence at one end of the junction differs from germline and may be a read error.

This sequence was found in a man aged 35 to 55 with primary liver carcinoma and hepatitis B virus infection. Source material: liver tumor tissue from sampling region 1. The sample's subset: tumor region T1, superior pole. The chain recombines TRBV28 with TRBJ2-7; D unclear. The CDR3 protein is CAGSLRESYEEYF. The CDR3 DNA sequence: TGTGCCGGCAGTTTAAGGGAATCCTACGAGGAGTACTTC.